This T cell receptor (beta chain) derives from a study of T cell repertoires in cytomegalovirus infection. For the study at large: Indicated by public TCR beta signatures were CMV infection and matching HLA type. Study-wide results and limits: The ex vivo response was dominated by HLA-C-restricted CMV-specific TCR beta clonotypes.

The CDR3 contains 14 residues. V gave up 2 bases and J gave up 1 base, with 7 bases separating them. Germline CDR1 and CDR2: MNHEY and SVGEGT. TCRdb used MiXCR to reprocess the reads, holding one entry per CDR3 protein. The profile covers approximately 250,000 distinct CDR3 sequences, with approximately 13% appearing a single time and approximately 1.6% taken by the ten largest. This clonotype has a count of ten or more. As yet, its antigen is unknown. Sequenced: PBMCs. This TCR came from a human donor in good health (CMV status not recorded). Some clones in this sample may be carry-over from other donors' samples. The genes are TRBV6-2 or TRBV6-3 and TRBJ2-3, with D hard to call. The CDR3 here is CASSYGEGTDTQYF. The CDR3 bases are TGTGCCAGCAGTTACGGAGAGGGCACAGATACGCAGTATTTT.